A selection of T cell receptor beta chains follows, all from one sample in a study of blood T cell repertoires in COVID-19. The protocol was immunoSEQ multiplex PCR, while the TCRdb copy is restricted to in-frame clones and leaves out a portion. This sample yields approximately 90,000 clones, of which 60% to 85% are seen a single time; about half belongs to the top ten. The sequenced sample was peripheral blood. The receptors were gathered from a human donor in a cohort sampled during active COVID-19. Each CDR3 is given with its conserved first and last residue. D genes are given only for firm matches. Part of the rows lack a size; the others show once, few, many or a class for expanded clones.

D gene	V gene	J gene	clone size	CDR3 DNA	CDR3 protein
-	TRBV28	TRBJ2-6	-	TGTGCCAGCAGCCCCTGGGGGCCCTCTGGGGCCAACGTCCTGACTTTC	CASSPWGPSGANVLTF
TRBD2	TRBV5-1	TRBJ2-3	-	TGCGCCAGCAGCACGGATAGCGGGAGGTGGACAGATACGCAGTATTTT	CASSTDSGRWTDTQYF
-	TRBV5-8	TRBJ2-7	once	TGTGCCAACAGCTTCGTTTCCGAGCAGTACTTC	CANSFVSEQYF
TRBD2	TRBV13	TRBJ2-5	-	TGTGCCAGCAGCCTAAGACTAGCGGGAGCATCTCGGGAGACCCAGTACTTC	CASSLRLAGASRETQYF
TRBD1	TRBV30	TRBJ1-2	-	TGTGCCTGGCATACTACGGACAGGGGCTATTATGGCTACACCTTC	CAWHTTDRGYYGYTF
-	TRBV4-1	TRBJ1-2	-	TGCGCCAGCAGCCAAGTTGGGAGTAACTATGGCTACACCTTC	CASSQVGSNYGYTF
-	TRBV5-4	TRBJ1-6	-	TGTGCCAGCACAATTCAGAGGGGGTCAACGAATTCACCCCTCCACTTT	CASTIQRGSTNSPLHF
-	TRBV5-1	TRBJ2-2	-	TGCGCCAGCAGCTTGTCAGGGCACACCGGGGAGCTGTTTTTT	CASSLSGHTGELFF
-	TRBV7-9	TRBJ1-2	-	TGTGCCAGCAGCGCGGCCTGGACAGACCTATCTAACTATGGCTACACCTTC	CASSAAWTDLSNYGYTF
TRBD2	TRBV7-9	TRBJ2-1	-	TGTGCCAGCAGCTTAGTAGGGTCTAGCGGGATATACAATGAGCAGTTCTTC	CASSLVGSSGIYNEQFF
-	TRBV7-9	TRBJ2-5	-	TGTGCCAGCAGCCCCCTAGGGCAGGGTTTACAAGAGACCCAGTACTTC	CASSPLGQGLQETQYF
TRBD2	TRBV6-2/TRBV6-3	TRBJ2-5	once	TGTGCCAGCAGTCGAGGACTAGCGGGAGTAAGTGGGGACTTC	CASSRGLAGVSGDF
TRBD2	TRBV28	TRBJ2-3	-	TGTGCCAGCAGTCTCCCCGGCGGGAGATCTAGCACAGATACGCAGTATTTT	CASSLPGGRSSTDTQYF
-	TRBV7-2	TRBJ2-1	-	TGTGCCAGCAGCTCGACACGGCAGGGTGGTGAGCAGTTCTTC	CASSSTRQGGEQFF
TRBD2	TRBV13	TRBJ2-1	once	TGTGCCAGCAGCTCAAGACTAGCGGGAGGATTTGGTGAGCAGTTCTTC	CASSSRLAGGFGEQFF
-	TRBV14	TRBJ1-6	-	TGTGCCAGCAGCCAAGATTGGGGCAATTCACCCCTCCACTTT	CASSQDWGNSPLHF
-	TRBV5-5	TRBJ1-2	-	TGTGCCAGCAGCAGCCAGGGGAGGGGGAACTATGGCTACACCTTC	CASSSQGRGNYGYTF
TRBD2	TRBV6-2/TRBV6-3	TRBJ2-1	-	TGTGCCAGCAGTTACTCCCGGGGGGTACAGACTGATGAGCAGTTCTTC	CASSYSRGVQTDEQFF
-	TRBV11-2	TRBJ2-7	few	TGTGCCAGCAGCTCGCCCCTACGGGGTACCCCGTACGAGCAGTACTTC	CASSSPLRGTPYEQYF
TRBD1	TRBV5-5	TRBJ1-5	-	TGTGCCAGCAGCACCGGGACAGGTCAAAATCAGCCCCAGCATTTT	CASSTGTGQNQPQHF
-	TRBV9	TRBJ2-3	few	TGTGCCAGCAGCGTAGCAGGCAGCACAGATACGCAGTATTTT	CASSVAGSTDTQYF
TRBD2	TRBV5-1	TRBJ2-7	-	TGCGCCAGCAGCCCAGGGGGACTAGCGAGCTACGAGCAGTACTTC	CASSPGGLASYEQYF
TRBD1	TRBV9	TRBJ1-2	-	TGTGCCAGCAGCGCTAGACAGGGATTAAGCTACACCTTC	CASSARQGLSYTF
-	TRBV11-2	TRBJ1-3	-	TGTGCCAGCAGCTCCCAAACTATAGGACAGTTCTCTGGAAACACCATATATTTT	CASSSQTIGQFSGNTIYF
TRBD1	TRBV30	TRBJ1-6	few	TGTGCCTGCGGGACAGAGGCCTCACCCCTCCACTTT	CACGTEASPLHF
-	TRBV7-9	TRBJ1-3	few	TGTGCCAGCAGCCTCCGCATGGGGGGACGCGGAAACACCATATATTTT	CASSLRMGGRGNTIYF
-	TRBV2	TRBJ2-7	-	TGTGCCAGCAGTGACCCCAGGACACGGCCGTTGGAGCAGTACTTC	CASSDPRTRPLEQYF
TRBD2	TRBV7-2	TRBJ2-7	-	TGTGCCAGCAGCTACCGAGCGGGAGGGTTCGACGAGCAGTACTTC	CASSYRAGGFDEQYF
TRBD2	TRBV7-3	TRBJ2-2	-	TGTGCCAGCAGCTTAAGAGGACTAGCGGGAGGGCCCGGGACCGGGGAGCTGTTTTTT	CASSLRGLAGGPGTGELFF
-	TRBV19	TRBJ2-1	once	TGTGCCAGTAGTATGGGGGGGCGCAGGAATGAGCAGTTCTTC	CASSMGGRRNEQFF
-	TRBV24-1	TRBJ2-3	-	TGTGCCACCAGTGATCCCGGACTAGATACGCAGTATTTT	CATSDPGLDTQYF
-	TRBV6-4	TRBJ2-3	-	TGTGCCAGCAGCCTTTCAGGGTCCAGCACAGATACGCAGTATTTT	CASSLSGSSTDTQYF
-	TRBV25-1	TRBJ1-5	few	TGTGCCAGCAGTGAATCGGGCTGGACACTCAATCAGCCCCAGCATTTT	CASSESGWTLNQPQHF
-	TRBV30	TRBJ2-7	once	TGTGCCTGGAGTGATAGGGGTTACGAGCAGTACTTC	CAWSDRGYEQYF
TRBD2	TRBV11-1	TRBJ2-1	once	TGTGCCAGCAGCCATGGGACTAGCGGGAGGAAGGAGCAGTTCTTC	CASSHGTSGRKEQFF
TRBD1	TRBV6-2/TRBV6-3	TRBJ2-1	-	TGTGCCAGCAGTTACTCCTCCGGGACAGGGGTCTACAATGAGCAGTTCTTC	CASSYSSGTGVYNEQFF
-	TRBV30	TRBJ1-2	-	TGTGCCTGGAGTACACCCCGGGGGGTCGCCTATGGCTACACCTTC	CAWSTPRGVAYGYTF
TRBD2	TRBV13	TRBJ2-5	-	TGTGCCAGCAGCCCCCCTAGCGGGAAAGAGACCCAGTACTTC	CASSPPSGKETQYF